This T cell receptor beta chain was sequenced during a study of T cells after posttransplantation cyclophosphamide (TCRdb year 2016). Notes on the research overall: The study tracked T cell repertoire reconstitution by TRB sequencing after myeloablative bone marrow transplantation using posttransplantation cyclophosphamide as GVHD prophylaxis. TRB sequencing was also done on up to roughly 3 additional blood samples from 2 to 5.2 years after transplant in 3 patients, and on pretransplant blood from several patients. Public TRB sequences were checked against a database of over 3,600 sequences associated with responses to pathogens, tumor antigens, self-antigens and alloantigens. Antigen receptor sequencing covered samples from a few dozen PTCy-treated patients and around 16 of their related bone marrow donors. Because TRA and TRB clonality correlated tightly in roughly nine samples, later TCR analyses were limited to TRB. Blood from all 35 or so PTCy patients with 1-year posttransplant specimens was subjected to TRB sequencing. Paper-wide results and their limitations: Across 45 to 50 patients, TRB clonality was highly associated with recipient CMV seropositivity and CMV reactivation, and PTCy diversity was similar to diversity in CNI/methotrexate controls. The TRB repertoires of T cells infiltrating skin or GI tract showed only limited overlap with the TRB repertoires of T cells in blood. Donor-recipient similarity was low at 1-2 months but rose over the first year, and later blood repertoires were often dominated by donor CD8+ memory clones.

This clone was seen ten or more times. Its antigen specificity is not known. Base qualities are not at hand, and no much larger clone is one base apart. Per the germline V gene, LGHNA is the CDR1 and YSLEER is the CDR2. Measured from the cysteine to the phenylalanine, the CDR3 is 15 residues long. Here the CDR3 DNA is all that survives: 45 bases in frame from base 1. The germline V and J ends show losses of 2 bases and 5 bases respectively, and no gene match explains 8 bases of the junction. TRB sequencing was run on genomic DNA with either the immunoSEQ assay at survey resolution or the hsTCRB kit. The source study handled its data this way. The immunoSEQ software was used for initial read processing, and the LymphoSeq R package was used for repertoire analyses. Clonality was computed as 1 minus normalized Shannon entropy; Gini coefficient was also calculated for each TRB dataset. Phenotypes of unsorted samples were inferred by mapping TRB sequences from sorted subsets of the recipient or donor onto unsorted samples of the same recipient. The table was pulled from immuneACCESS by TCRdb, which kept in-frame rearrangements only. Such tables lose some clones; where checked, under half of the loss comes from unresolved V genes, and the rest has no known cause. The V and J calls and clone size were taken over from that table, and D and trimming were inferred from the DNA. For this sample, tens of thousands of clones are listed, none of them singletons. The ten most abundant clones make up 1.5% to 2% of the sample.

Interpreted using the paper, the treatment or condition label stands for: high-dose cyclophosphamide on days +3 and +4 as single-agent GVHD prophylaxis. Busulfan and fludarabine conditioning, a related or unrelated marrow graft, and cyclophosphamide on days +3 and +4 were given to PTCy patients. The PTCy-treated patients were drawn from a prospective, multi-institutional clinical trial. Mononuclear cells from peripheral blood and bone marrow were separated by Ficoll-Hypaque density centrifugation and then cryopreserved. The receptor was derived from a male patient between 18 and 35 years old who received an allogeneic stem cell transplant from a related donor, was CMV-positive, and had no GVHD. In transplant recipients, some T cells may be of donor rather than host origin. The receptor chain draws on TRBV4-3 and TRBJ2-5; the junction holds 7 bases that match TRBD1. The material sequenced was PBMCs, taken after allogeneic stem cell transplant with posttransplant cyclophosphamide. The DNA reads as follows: TGCGCCAGCAGCCAACGACAGGGACGACGGGAGACCCAGTACTTC. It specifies CASSQRQGRRETQYF.